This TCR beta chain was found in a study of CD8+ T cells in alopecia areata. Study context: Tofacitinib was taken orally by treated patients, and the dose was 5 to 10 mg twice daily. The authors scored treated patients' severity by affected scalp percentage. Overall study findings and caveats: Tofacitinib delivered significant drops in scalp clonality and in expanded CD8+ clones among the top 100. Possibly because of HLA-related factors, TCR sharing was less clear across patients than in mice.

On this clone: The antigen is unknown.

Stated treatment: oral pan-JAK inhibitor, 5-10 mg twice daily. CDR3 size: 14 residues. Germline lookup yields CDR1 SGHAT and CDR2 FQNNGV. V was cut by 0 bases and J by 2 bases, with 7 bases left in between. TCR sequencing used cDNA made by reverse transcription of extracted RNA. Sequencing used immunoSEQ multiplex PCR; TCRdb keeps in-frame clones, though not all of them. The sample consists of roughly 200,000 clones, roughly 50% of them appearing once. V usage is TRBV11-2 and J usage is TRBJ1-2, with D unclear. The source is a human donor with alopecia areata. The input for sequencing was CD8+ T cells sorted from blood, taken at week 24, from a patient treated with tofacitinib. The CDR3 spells CASSLEDGNYGYTF. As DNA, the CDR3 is TGTGCCAGCAGCTTAGAGGACGGGAACTATGGCTACACCTTC.